This record covers a single TCR beta chain. The antigen is unknown. This sample was taken from a study of regulatory and conventional T cells in RAG deficiency. The assay was immunoSEQ multiplex PCR, and TCRdb's table has in-frame clones only and misses some. Here the sample spans roughly 32,000 clones, about 89% being singletons. The study's findings and limits: Shannon entropy was markedly lower and Simpson indices higher in RAG-deficient patients than control T-cell subsets.

Trimming took off 0 bases at V and 0 bases at J, with 6 bases between the two ends. From germline, CDR1 is SGHRS and CDR2 YFSETQ. The CDR3 totals 14 residues. A further study also used this sample, focusing on regulatory T cells. That source notes: The PCR used 52 TRBV and 13 TRBJ primers.

Source material: CD8+ T cells sorted from blood. The sequence derives from a human donor in good health. This sequence joins TRBV5-1 and TRBJ1-1; no clear D. CDR3 loop: CASSLDPLNTEAFF. CDR3 DNA sequence: TGCGCCAGCAGCTTGGATCCGTTGAACACTGAAGCTTTCTTT.